A single sample is the source of the 11 T cell receptor beta chains below, sequenced in a study of vaccination effects on CD4 cells after COVID-19 (dated 2022 in TCRdb). In the ViraFEST assay, PBMC were stimulated with viral peptide pools, and antigen-specific CD4+ T cell clonotypes were then identified by expansion using TCR sequencing. After roughly 11 days of culture, CD4+ T cells were isolated with the EasySep CD4+ T cell isolation kit. PCR-confirmed SARS-CoV-2 infection had occurred in convalescent patients between March and December 2020, before the Alpha, Beta and Delta variants emerged in the United States. These receptors have no known antigen. Library method: the immunoSEQ multiplex PCR assay. TCRdb provides this immuneACCESS table in a form limited to in-frame rearrangements. Some clones are lacking; in checked studies, under half of them reflect an unresolved V gene, and why the rest are absent is not known. This sample holds more than 45,000 clones; more than 75% were observed only once. The ten largest clones capture about 5.4% of the sample.

Sequenced material: CD4+ T cells from PBMCs cultured with HIV peptides, taken before COVID-19 vaccination. This sample's cell subset or site label indicates: HIV-1 Nef peptide pool negative control/reference culture. All receptors come from a human donor who had a prior SARS-CoV-2 infection.

This rearrangement joins TRBV2 to TRBJ1-1; the D is unclear. Germline CDR1 reads SNHLY; CDR2 reads FYNNEI. CDR3 length: 16 amino acids. Trimming removed 3 bases at V and 3 bases at J, with 17 bases between. In DNA, the CDR3 is TGTGCCAGCAGTGAGTCGGTGGGCAGGTCGTACACTGAAGCTTTCTTT. Translating it yields CASSESVGRSYTEAFF.

The V and J genes are TRBV5-1 and TRBJ2-5; 8 nucleotides match TRBD2. Germline trimming cut 4 bases from V and 5 bases from J; bases unmatched to any gene: 7. Germline assignment: CDR1 SGHRS and CDR2 YFSETQ. CDR3 length equals 14 residues. The CDR3 reads CASSPGGRLETQYF. As DNA, the CDR3 is TGCGCCAGCAGCCCGGGGGGGCGCTTGGAGACCCAGTACTTC.

The chain couples TRBV7-3 to TRBJ1-1; D gene ambiguous. The CDR3 has 13 residues. With 5 bases removed from V and 1 base from J, the gap between germline ends came to 8 bases. Germline V gene data show CDR1 as SGHTA and CDR2 as FQGTGA. CDR3 in amino acids: CASSRFGNTEAFF. In DNA form, the CDR3 reads TGTGCCAGCAGCCGATTTGGGAACACTGAAGCTTTCTTT.

The J gene is TRBJ2-1, the V gene TRBV3-1 (or the pseudogene TRBV3-2); no reliable D call. Per germline, CDR1 LGHDT and CDR2 YNNKEL (reference sequence). V gave up 0 bases and J gave up 1 base, with 10 bases separating them. The CDR3 loop spans 16 amino acids. The CDR3 nucleotides are TGTGCCAGCAGCCAAGATTTGGTTTCTTCCTACAATGAGCAGTTCTTC. This codes for CASSQDLVSSYNEQFF.

This rearrangement joins TRBV28 to TRBJ1-2; possibly TRBD1 for D (6 bases). Germline loops: CDR1 MDHEN, CDR2 SYDVKM. The CDR3 runs 15 residues. Trimming took 5 bases from V and 7 from J, leaving 20 bases between them. The CDR3 loop reads CASSPLNQGRGGYTF. The CDR3 region has the DNA TGTGCCAGCAGTCCCTTAAATCAGGGGCGGGGTGGCTACACCTTC.

The V call is TRBV7-8, the J call TRBJ1-5; D gene ambiguous. The germline V and J ends were trimmed by 4 bases and 4 bases, with 11 bases remaining between them. The CDR3 is 14 amino acids. Germline V gene data show CDR1 as SGHVS and CDR2 as FQNEAQ. CDR3 amino acids: CASSSERGNQPQHF. CDR3 in DNA: TGTGCCAGCAGCTCCGAGCGGGGAAATCAGCCCCAGCATTTT.

The gene calls are TRBV6-1 and TRBJ1-1; tentative D call: TRBD1 (5 bases). V gave up 1 base and J gave up 5 bases, with 14 bases separating them. From germline, CDR1 is MNHNS and CDR2 SASEGT. The CDR3 is 15 residues long. The CDR3 nucleotides are TGTGCCAGCAGTGAAGACCAGGGTTGGGGGACTGAAGCTTTCTTT. Translated, it gives CASSEDQGWGTEAFF.

The V gene is TRBV7-3, the J gene TRBJ1-1; D remains ambiguous. V was pared by 5 bases and J by 2 bases, with 9 bases between. Germline CDR1 and CDR2: SGHTA and FQGTGA. The CDR3 runs 13 residues. The CDR3 region is CASSLLRNTEAFF. DNA of the CDR3: TGTGCCAGCAGCCTCCTCAGAAACACTGAAGCTTTCTTT.

The chain links TRBV15 to TRBJ2-3; the match to TRBD1 covers 8 bases. CDR1 and CDR2 (germline): LNHNV, YYDKDF (reference sequence). This CDR3 is built from 16 residues. J gave up 4 bases and V 0 bases, and 6 bases lay outside the gene matches. For the CDR3, the DNA is TGTGCCACCAGCAGAGATGTAGACAGGGGAGCAGATACGCAGTATTTT. It encodes CATSRDVDRGADTQYF.

The chain has TRBV10-3 and TRBJ1-4; 9 bases align to TRBD1. The germline CDR1 and CDR2 sequences are ENHRY and SYGVKD. V shed 6 bases and J 7 bases; nucleotides not matched to a gene: 6. This CDR3 comprises 14 residues. The CDR3 sequence is CAIRRTGDSEKLFF. The DNA of the CDR3 is TGTGCCATCAGACGGACAGGGGATTCTGAAAAACTGTTTTTT.

Only a few counts were recorded for this clone. The DNA of the CDR3 is TGTGCCAGCAGGGAACAGGGGTTAGATGGCTACACCTTC. Translation: CASREQGLDGYTF. This chain links TRBV5-4 with TRBJ1-2; TRBD1 agrees at 7 bases. There are 13 residues in the CDR3. Germline V gene sequence: CDR1 SGHNT, CDR2 YYREEE (reference sequence). Trimming cost V 5 bases and J 6 bases; bases outside gene matches: 7.